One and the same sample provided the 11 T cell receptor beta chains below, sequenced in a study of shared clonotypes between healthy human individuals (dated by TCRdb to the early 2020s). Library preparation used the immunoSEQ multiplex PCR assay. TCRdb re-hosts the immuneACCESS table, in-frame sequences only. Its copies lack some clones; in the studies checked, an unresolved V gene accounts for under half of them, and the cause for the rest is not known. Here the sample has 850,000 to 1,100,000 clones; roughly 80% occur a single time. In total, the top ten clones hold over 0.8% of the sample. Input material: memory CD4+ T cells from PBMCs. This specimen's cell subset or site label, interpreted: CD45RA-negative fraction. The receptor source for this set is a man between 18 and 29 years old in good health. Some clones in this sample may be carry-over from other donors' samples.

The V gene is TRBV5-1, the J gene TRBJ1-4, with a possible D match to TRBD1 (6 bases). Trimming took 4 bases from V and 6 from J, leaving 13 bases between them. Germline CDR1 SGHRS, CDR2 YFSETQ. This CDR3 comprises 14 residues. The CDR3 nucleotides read TGCGCCAGCAGCAGGGGGGCTACCTATGAAAAACTGTTTTTT. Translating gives CASSRGATYEKLFF. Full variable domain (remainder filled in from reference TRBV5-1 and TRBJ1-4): KAGVTQTPRYLIKTRGQQVTLSCSPISGHRSVSWYQQTPGQGLQFLFEYFSETQRNKGNFPGRFSGRQFSNSRSEMNVSTLELGDSALYLCASSRGATYEKLFFGSGTQLSVL.

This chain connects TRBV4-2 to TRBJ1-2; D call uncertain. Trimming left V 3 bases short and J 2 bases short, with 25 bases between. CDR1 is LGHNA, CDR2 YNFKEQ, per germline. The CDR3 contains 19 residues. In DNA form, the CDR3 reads TGTGCCAGCAGCCAGGCCCGCCACCGTGGACCCATTGGAAACTATGGCTACACCTTC. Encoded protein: CASSQARHRGPIGNYGYTF.

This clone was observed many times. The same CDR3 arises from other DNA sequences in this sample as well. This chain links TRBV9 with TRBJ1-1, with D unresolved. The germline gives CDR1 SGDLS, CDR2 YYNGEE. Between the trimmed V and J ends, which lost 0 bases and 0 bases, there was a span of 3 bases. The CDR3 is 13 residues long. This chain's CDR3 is CASSVEVNTEAFF. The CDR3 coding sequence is TGTGCCAGCAGCGTAGAGGTGAACACTGAAGCTTTCTTT.

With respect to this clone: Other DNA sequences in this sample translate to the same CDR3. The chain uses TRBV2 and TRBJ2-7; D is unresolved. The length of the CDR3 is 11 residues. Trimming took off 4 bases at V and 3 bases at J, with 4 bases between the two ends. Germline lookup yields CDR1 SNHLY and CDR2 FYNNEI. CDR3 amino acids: CASSAHYEQYF. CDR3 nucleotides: TGTGCCAGCAGTGCTCACTACGAGCAGTACTTC.

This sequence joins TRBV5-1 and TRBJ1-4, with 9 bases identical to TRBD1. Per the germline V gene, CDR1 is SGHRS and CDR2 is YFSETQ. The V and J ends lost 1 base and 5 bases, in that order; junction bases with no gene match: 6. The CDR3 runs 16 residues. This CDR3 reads CASSLSGDRVNEKLFF. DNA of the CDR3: TGCGCCAGCAGCTTGTCCGGGGACAGGGTCAATGAAAAACTGTTTTTT.

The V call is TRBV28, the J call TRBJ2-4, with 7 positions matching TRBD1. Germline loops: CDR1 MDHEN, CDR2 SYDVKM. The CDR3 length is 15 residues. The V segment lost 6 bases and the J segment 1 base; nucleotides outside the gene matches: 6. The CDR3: CASSSTGWAKNIQYF. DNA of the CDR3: TGTGCCAGCAGCTCGACAGGGTGGGCCAAAAACATTCAGTACTTC.

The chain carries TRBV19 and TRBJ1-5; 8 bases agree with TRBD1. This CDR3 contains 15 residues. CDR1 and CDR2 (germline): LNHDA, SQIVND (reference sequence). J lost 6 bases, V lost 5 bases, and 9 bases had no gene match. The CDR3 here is CASSPPDRVSQPQHF. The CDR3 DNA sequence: TGTGCCAGTAGTCCCCCGGACAGGGTGAGTCAGCCCCAGCATTTT. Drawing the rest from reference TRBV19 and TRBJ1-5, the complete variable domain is DGGITQSPKYLFRKEGQNVTLSCEQNLNHDAMYWYRQDPGQGLRLIYYSQIVNDFQKGDIAEGYSVSREKKESFPLTVTSAQKNPTAFYLCASSPPDRVSQPQHFGDGTRLSIL.

CDR3 amino acids: CASSAQGSSPLHF. DNA of the CDR3: TGTGCCAGTAGTGCTCAGGGGAGTTCACCCCTCCACTTT. This chain connects TRBV19 to TRBJ1-6; TRBD1 might be the D (6 bases). The CDR3 runs to 13 residues. Germline values: CDR1 LNHDA, CDR2 SQIVND (reference sequence). With 5 bases removed from V and 9 bases from J, the gap between germline ends came to 11 bases.

CDR3 protein: CASSANVGTGELFF. DNA for the CDR3: TGCGCCAGCAGCGCTAACGTTGGCACCGGGGAGCTGTTTTTT. V usage is TRBV5-1 and J usage is TRBJ2-2; D gene unclear. Per the germline V gene, CDR1 is SGHRS and CDR2 is YFSETQ. V shed 4 bases and J shed 4 bases, with 11 bases lying between them. This CDR3 is 14 amino acids long. Full variable domain (rest looked up from reference TRBV5-1 and TRBJ2-2): KAGVTQTPRYLIKTRGQQVTLSCSPISGHRSVSWYQQTPGQGLQFLFEYFSETQRNKGNFPGRFSGRQFSNSRSEMNVSTLELGDSALYLCASSANVGTGELFFGEGSRLTVL.

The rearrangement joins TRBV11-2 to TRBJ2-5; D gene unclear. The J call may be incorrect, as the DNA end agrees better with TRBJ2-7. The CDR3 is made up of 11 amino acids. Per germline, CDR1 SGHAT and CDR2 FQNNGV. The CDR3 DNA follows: TGTGCCAGCAGATCCAGCTACGAGCAGTACTTC. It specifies CASRSSYEQYF.

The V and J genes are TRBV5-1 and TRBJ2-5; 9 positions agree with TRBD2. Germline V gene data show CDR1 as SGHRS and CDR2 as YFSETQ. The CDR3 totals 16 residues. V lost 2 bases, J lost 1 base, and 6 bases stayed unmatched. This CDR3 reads CASSLNSGSVQETQYF. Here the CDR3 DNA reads TGCGCCAGCAGCTTAAATAGCGGGAGCGTCCAAGAGACCCAGTACTTC. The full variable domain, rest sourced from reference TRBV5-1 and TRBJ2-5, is KAGVTQTPRYLIKTRGQQVTLSCSPISGHRSVSWYQQTPGQGLQFLFEYFSETQRNKGNFPGRFSGRQFSNSRSEMNVSTLELGDSALYLCASSLNSGSVQETQYFGPGTRLLVL.